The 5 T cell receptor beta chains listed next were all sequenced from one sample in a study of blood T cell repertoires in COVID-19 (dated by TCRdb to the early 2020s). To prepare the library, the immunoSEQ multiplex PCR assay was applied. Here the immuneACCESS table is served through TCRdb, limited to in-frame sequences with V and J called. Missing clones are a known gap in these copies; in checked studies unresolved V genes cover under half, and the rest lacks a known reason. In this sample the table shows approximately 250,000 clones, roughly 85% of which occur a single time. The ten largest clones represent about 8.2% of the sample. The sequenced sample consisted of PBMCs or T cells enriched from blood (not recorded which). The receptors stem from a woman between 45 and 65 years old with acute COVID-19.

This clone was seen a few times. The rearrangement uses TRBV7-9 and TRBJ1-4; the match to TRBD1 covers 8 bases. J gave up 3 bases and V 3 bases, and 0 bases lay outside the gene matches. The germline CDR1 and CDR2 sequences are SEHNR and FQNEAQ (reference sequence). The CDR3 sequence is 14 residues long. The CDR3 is CASSLDRANEKLFF. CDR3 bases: TGTGCCAGCAGCTTGGACAGGGCTAATGAAAAACTGTTTTTT.

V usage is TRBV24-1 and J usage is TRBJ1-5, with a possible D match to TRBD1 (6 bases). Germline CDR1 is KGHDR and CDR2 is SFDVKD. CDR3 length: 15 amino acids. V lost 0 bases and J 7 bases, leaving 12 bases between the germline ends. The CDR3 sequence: CATSDLGGCRQPQHF. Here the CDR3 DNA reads TGTGCCACCAGTGATTTGGGGGGCTGTCGGCAGCCCCAGCATTTT.

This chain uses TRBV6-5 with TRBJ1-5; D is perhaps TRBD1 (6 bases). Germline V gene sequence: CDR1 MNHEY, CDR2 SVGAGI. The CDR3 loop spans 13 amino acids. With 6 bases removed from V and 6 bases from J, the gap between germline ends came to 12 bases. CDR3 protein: CASRGTLGQPQHF. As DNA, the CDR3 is TGTGCCAGCAGAGGGACATTGGGTCAGCCCCAGCATTTT.

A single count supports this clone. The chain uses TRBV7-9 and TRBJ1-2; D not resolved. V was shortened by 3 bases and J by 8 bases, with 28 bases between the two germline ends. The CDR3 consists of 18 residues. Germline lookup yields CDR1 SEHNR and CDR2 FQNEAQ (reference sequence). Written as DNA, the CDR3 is TGTGCCAGCAGCTTTTTGGGAGGTCGGCCGCCCCTGAACATGGGCTACACCTTC. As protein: CASSFLGGRPPLNMGYTF.

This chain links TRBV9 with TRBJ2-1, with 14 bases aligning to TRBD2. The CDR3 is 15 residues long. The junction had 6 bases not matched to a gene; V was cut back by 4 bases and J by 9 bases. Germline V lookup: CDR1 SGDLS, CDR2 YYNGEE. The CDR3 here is CASSPTSGGAVEQFF. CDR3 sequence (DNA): TGTGCCAGCAGCCCGACTAGCGGGGGGGCCGTTGAGCAGTTCTTC.